Listed here are 3 T cell receptor beta chains from one sample, sequenced in a study of human T cells and chemical hapten exposure. TCRdb independently ran MiXCR on the RACE reads; one entry per CDR3 protein. This sample has tens of thousands of distinct CDR3 sequences, with roughly 11% found just once. Time point noted: patch test 3, about 24 weeks after DPC sensitization. The treatment was: therapeutic diphenylcyclopropenone sensitization with weekly scalp DPC. The sequences come from whole blood, collected in connection with sensitization to the hapten diphenylcyclopropenone (DPC). The receptor set was obtained from a woman aged 25 to 39 with alopecia areata. Some clones in this sample may be carry-over from other donors' samples.

The gene calls are TRBV7-3 and TRBJ2-6; unclear D gene. From germline, CDR1 is SGHTA and CDR2 FQGTGA. The V end lost 6 bases, the J end lost 4 bases, and 13 bases lay between the germline ends. The CDR3 runs to 15 residues. The CDR3 is CASRRSDRGANVLTF. CDR3 DNA: TGTGCCAGCAGACGCTCAGACCGAGGGGCCAACGTCCTGACTTTC.

This chain uses TRBV4-2 with TRBJ1-4; D unresolved. Germline V gives CDR1 LGHNA, CDR2 YNFKEQ. CDR3 length equals 12 residues. Trimming left V 11 bases short and J 5 bases short, with 12 bases between. The CDR3, as DNA: TGTGCCGTCGGGTCGCGGAATGAAAAACTGTTTTTT. Amino acid sequence: CAVGSRNEKLFF.

Notes on this clonotype: A much larger clone is a single base away; this may be a read error. The chain has TRBV6-6 and TRBJ1-1; D is possibly TRBD1 (6 bases). V lost 2 bases, J lost 4 bases, and 14 bases lay in between. CDR3 length: 15 amino acids. The germline V gene encodes CDR1 MNHNY and CDR2 SVGAGI (reference sequence). The CDR3: CASSYPGQGTTEAFF. The CDR3 nucleotides are TGTGCCAGCAGTTACCCCGGGCAGGGGACCACTGAAGCTTTCTTT.